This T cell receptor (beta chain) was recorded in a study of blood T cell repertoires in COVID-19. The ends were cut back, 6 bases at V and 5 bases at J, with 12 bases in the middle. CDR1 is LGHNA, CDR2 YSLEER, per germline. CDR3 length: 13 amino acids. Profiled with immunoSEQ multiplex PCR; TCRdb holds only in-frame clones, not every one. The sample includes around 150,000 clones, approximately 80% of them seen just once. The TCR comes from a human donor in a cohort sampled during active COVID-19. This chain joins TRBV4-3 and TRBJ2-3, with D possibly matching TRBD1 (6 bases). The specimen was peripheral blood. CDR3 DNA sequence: TGCGCCAGCAGGACTTCAGGGGAAGATACGCAGTATTTT. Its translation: CASRTSGEDTQYF.